The T cell receptor beta chain described here comes from a study of blood T cell repertoires in COVID-19. Overall study: PBMCs, B-cell-depleted T cells, or T cells were the source of the cDNA or gDNA that made up the material.

V was clipped by 6 bases and J by 0 bases; unmatched bases: 11. Germline loops: CDR1 SNHLY, CDR2 FYNNEI. The CDR3 runs to 16 residues. This clone was detected many times. Method: immunoSEQ multiplex PCR; TCRdb's copy keeps in-frame clones and lacks some. The repertoire has around 220,000 clones, approximately 80% of them found once; the top ten carry about 20%. Source material: peripheral blood. The sequence came from a man aged 25 to 40 with active or convalescent COVID-19. The chain has TRBV2 and TRBJ2-7, with 7 bases matching TRBD1. In DNA form, the CDR3 reads TGTGCCAGCAGGGACCCGTCGACAGGGAGCTCCTACGAGCAGTACTTC. Translating gives CASRDPSTGSSYEQYF. Based on the CDR3 plus reference TRBV2 and TRBJ2-7, the full variable domain is EPEVTQTPSHQVTQMGQEVILRCVPISNHLYFYWYRQILGQKVEFLVSFYNNEISEKSEIFDDQFSVERPDGSNFTLKIRSTKLEDSAMYFCASRDPSTGSSYEQYFGPGTRLTVT.